The 8 T cell receptor beta chains below were found in one sample sequenced in a study of blood T cells in healthy people across ages. With a J-beta primer mix and a sample-barcoded 5' primer, a second PCR ran roughly 6 to 11 cycles. In TCRdb, the 5' RACE reads were re-called with MiXCR into one record per CDR3 protein. There are some 1,000,000 distinct CDR3 sequences in the sample; approximately 26% occur only once, and 0.65% to 0.95% lies in the top ten. This sample was shared with a second study, whose subject was T cells of mothers and their children.

The material sequenced was blood. These receptors were collected from a girl aged 2-10 years in good health.

In its sample, this clonotype was seen a few times. The gene calls are TRBV12-3 or TRBV12-4 and TRBJ2-1, with 8 bases aligning to TRBD1. The length of the CDR3 is 16 residues. The J segment lost 8 bases and the V segment lost 6 bases, leaving 15 bases of the junction unmatched. The CDR3 sequence is CASSLDFGQGGDEQFF. CDR3 nucleotide sequence: TGTGCCAGCAGCCTAGACTTCGGACAGGGAGGCGATGAGCAGTTCTTC.

The CDR3 reads CASSLGTLRTDTQYF. CDR3 nucleotide sequence: TGTGCCAGCAGCCTTGGGACCTTGAGAACAGATACGCAGTATTTT. The rearrangement joins TRBV4-2 to TRBJ2-3; D possibly uses TRBD1 or TRBD2 (5 bases each). V was pared by 4 bases and J by 3 bases, with 14 bases between. In germline, CDR1 is LGHNA, CDR2 YNFKEQ. There are 15 residues in the CDR3.

This clonotype was found a few times. The chain is built from TRBV29-1 and TRBJ2-5; the match to TRBD1 covers 9 bases. The J call could be wrong; TRBJ2-7 is a better fit for the DNA end. Germline V lookup: CDR1 SQVTM, CDR2 ANQGSEA. This CDR3 is built from 11 residues. The CDR3 DNA is TGCAGCGCAGGGACAGGGAACGAGCAGTACTTC. It translates to CSAGTGNEQYF.

This clonotype was counted a few times. V usage is TRBV4-3 and J usage is TRBJ2-5; tentative D call: TRBD1 (5 bases). Gene TRBJ2-7 matches the end of the DNA better, so the J call may be wrong. This CDR3 region has 14 residues. Germline CDR1 is LGHNA and CDR2 is YSLEER. DNA for the CDR3: TGCGCCAGCAGCCAAGATCACAGGATCTACGAGCAGTACTTC. It encodes CASSQDHRIYEQYF.

With respect to this clonotype: The junction shows a germline mismatch at one end, possibly a read error. The chain couples TRBV7-9 to TRBJ2-5; D perhaps matches TRBD1 (5 bases). The last part of the DNA fits TRBJ2-7 better; the J call may be wrong. The V gene's germline CDR1 is SEHNR and CDR2 FQNEAQ (reference sequence). This CDR3 has 13 residues. This CDR3 is CARSFTGRYEQYF. CDR3 nucleotides: TGTGCCCGCAGCTTTACAGGACGCTACGAGCAGTACTTC.

This clonotype turned up a few times. V is TRBV12-3 or TRBV12-4 and J is TRBJ2-7; D gene unclear. V was clipped by 3 bases and J by 4 bases, with 16 bases between them. The CDR3 sequence is 15 residues long. The CDR3 DNA is TGTGCCAGCAGTTTTCTTTTCTCGGTGAAGTACGAGCAGTACTTC. Translated: CASSFLFSVKYEQYF.

This clonotype was recorded a few times. V usage is TRBV5-1 and J usage is TRBJ2-2; 8 nucleotides line up with TRBD1. Losses at the gene ends were 4 bases for V and 0 bases for J; bases not matched to a gene: 5. The CDR3 covers 16 residues. CDR1 is SGHRS and CDR2 is YFSETQ in the germline V gene. The CDR3 is CASSGGQDANTGELFF. The DNA for the CDR3 is TGCGCCAGCAGCGGGGGACAGGACGCGAACACCGGGGAGCTGTTTTTT.

The genes are TRBV7-9 and TRBJ1-5; D possibly corresponds to TRBD1 (5 bases). The V gene lost 5 bases and the J gene lost 7 bases, with 9 bases spanning the gap. The CDR3 length is 12 residues. CDR1 and CDR2 from the germline V gene are SEHNR and FQNEAQ (reference sequence). The CDR3, as DNA: TGTGCCAGCAGCCGTAGACAGCAGCCCCAGCATTTT. It is translated as CASSRRQQPQHF.